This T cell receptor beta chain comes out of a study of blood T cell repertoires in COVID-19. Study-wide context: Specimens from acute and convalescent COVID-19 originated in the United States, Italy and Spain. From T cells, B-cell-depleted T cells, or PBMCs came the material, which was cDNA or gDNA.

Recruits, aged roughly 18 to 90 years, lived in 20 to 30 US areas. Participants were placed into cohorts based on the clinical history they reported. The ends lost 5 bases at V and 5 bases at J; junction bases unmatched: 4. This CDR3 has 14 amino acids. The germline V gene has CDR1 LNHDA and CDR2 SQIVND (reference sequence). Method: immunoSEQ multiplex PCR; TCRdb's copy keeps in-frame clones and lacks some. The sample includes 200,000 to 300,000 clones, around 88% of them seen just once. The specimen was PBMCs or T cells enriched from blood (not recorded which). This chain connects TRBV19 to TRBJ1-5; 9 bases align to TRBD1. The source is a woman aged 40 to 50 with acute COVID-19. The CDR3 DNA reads TGTGCCAGTAGTCAGACAGGGGGAGATCAGCCCCAGCATTTT. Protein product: CASSQTGGDQPQHF.